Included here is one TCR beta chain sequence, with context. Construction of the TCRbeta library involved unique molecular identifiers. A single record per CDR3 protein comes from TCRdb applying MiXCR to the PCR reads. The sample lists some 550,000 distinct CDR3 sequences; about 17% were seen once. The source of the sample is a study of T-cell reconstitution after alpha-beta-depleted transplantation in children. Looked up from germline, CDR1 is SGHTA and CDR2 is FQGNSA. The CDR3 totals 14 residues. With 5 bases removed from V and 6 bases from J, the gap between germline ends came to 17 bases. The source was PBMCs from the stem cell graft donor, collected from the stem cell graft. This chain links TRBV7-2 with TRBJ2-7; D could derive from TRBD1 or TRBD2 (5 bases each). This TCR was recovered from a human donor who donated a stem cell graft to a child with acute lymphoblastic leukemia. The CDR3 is CASSPGPILGEQYF. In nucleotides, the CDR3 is TGTGCCAGCAGCCCGGGACCGATTTTAGGCGAGCAGTACTTC.